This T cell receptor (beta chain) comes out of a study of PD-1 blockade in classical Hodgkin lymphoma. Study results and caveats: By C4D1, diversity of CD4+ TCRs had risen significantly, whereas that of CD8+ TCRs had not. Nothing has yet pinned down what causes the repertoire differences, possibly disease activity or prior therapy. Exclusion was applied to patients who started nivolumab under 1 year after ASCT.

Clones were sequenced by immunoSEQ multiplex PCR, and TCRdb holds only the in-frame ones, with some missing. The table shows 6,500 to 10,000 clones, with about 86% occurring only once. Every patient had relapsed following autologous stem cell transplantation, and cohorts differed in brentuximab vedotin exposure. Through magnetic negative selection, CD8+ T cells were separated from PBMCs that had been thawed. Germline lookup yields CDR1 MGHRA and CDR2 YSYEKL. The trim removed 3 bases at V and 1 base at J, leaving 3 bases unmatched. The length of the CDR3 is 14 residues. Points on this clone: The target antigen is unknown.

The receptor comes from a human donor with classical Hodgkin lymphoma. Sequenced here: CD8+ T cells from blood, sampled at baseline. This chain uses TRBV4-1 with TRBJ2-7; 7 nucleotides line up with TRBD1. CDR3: CASSHPGGSYEQYF. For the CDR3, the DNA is TGCGCCAGCAGCCACCCAGGGGGTTCCTACGAGCAGTACTTC.